This TCR beta chain comes out of a study of T cells after yellow fever vaccination. Trimming shortened V by 7 bases and J by 4 bases, and 11 bases separated the two germline ends. The CDR3 consists of 13 residues. In germline, CDR1 is SGHTA, CDR2 FQGNSA. In this sample, this clonotype turned up many times. The target antigen is unknown. General study results and limits: Booster sampling recovered most clones from primary vaccination (approximately 97% CD4, roughly 90% CD8).

TCRdb reprocessed the 5' RACE reads via MiXCR and lists one record per CDR3 protein. The sample records around 300,000 distinct CDR3 sequences, roughly 4.3% being singletons. The source is a man between 18 and 29 years old who received the YFV17D yellow fever vaccine. Specimen: PBMCs, collected 5 days after the yellow fever booster vaccination. This chain joins TRBV7-2 and TRBJ2-1; D not certain. In DNA form, the CDR3 reads TGTGCCAGCACCGCCGGCCGTTACAATGAGCAGTTCTTC. It encodes CASTAGRYNEQFF.